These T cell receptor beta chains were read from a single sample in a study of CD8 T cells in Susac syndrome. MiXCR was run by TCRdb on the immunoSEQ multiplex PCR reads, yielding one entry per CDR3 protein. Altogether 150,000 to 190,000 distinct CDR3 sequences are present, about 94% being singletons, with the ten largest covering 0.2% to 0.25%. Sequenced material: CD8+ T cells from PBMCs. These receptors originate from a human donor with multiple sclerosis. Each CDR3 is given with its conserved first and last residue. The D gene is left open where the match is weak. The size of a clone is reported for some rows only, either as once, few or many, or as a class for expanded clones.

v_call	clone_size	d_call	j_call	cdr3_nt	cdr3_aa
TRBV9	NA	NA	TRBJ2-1	TGTGCCAGCAGCGTAGGACAGGTTCCTGAGCAGTTCTTC	CASSVGQVPEQFF
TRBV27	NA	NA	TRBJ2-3	TGTGCCAGCAGTCCCGTGGACAGCACAGATACGCAGTATTTT	CASSPVDSTDTQYF
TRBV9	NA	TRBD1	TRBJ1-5	TGTGCCAGCAGCCCCGACAGGGTGGAAAGACAGCCCCAGCATTTT	CASSPDRVERQPQHF
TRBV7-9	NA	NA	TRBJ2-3	TGTGCCAGCAGCTTTAGGATAGATACGCAGTATTTT	CASSFRIDTQYF
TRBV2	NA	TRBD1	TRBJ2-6	TGTGCCAGCGGGGGACAGTTCTCCTCTGGGGCCAACGTCCTGACTTTC	CASGGQFSSGANVLTF
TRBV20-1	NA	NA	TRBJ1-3	TGCAGTGCTAGTAACAGGGACCAGTCGACTGGAAACACCATATATTTT	CSASNRDQSTGNTIYF
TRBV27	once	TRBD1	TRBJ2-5	TGTGCCAGCACTCCGGCTGGACAGGGGCAAGAGACCCAGTACTTC	CASTPAGQGQETQYF
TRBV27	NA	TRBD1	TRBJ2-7	TGTGCCAGCAGTTTATCCAGGGGGACCCCCTACGAGCAGTACTTC	CASSLSRGTPYEQYF
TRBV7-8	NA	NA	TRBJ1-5	TGTGCCAGCAGCTTGGGGGGACCACCGAATCAGCCCCAGCATTTT	CASSLGGPPNQPQHF
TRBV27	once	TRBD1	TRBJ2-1	TGTGCCAGCAGTTTATCGTGGACAGGGATCCAAGGCGGTGAGCAGTTCTTC	CASSLSWTGIQGGEQFF
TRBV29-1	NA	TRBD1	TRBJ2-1	TGCAGCGTCGGACGTGCAGGACAGGGGTCCAATGAGCAGTTCTTC	CSVGRAGQGSNEQFF
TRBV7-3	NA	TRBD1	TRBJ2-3	TGTGCCAGCAGCTTAACGTACAGGGGGAAAGATACGCAGTATTTT	CASSLTYRGKDTQYF
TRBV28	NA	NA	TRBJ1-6	TGTGCCAGCAGTTTGCGGACGTTTCCCGTTAGAAATAATTCACCCCTCCACTTT	CASSLRTFPVRNNSPLHF
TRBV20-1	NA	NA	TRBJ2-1	TGCAGTGCTAGAGATACAGGACTGGACCTAGGTGAGCAGTTCTTC	CSARDTGLDLGEQFF
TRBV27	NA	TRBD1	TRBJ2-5	TGTGCCAGCAGTTTACTGACAGGGTCTTGGGAGACCCAGTACTTC	CASSLLTGSWETQYF
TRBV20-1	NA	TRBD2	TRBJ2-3	TGCAGTGCTAGTCCTGGACTAGCTGGAGATACGCAGTATTTT	CSASPGLAGDTQYF
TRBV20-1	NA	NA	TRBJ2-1	TGCAGTGCTCAGACCACCGCGGAGTTCTTC	CSAQTTAEFF
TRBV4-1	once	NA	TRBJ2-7	TGCGCCAGCAGCCAAGTAGTGTCACCCTACGAGCAGTACTTC	CASSQVVSPYEQYF
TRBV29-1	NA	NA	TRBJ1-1	TGCAGCGCAAGGGCGGGGAGGCGTTGGAACACTGAAGCTTTCTTT	CSARAGRRWNTEAFF
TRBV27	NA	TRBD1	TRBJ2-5	TGTGCCAGCAGTGTCGCAGGGGGCTATGAGACCCAGTACTTC	CASSVAGGYETQYF
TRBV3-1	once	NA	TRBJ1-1	TGTGCCAGCAGCGGTGGAGGGGCGACTTTTCACACTGAAGCTTTCTTT	CASSGGGATFHTEAFF
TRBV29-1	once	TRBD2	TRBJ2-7	TGCAGCGCCCTAACTAGCGGGGGAACCTACGAGCAGTACTTC	CSALTSGGTYEQYF
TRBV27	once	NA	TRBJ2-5	TGTGCCAGCAGTTCCCCCGGGGCGGGGCAAGAGACCCAGTACTTC	CASSSPGAGQETQYF
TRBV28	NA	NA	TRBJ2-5	TGTGCCAGCAGTAAAGACGGAAAAGAGACCCAGTACTTC	CASSKDGKETQYF
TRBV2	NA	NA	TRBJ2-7	TGTGCCAGCAGTGTAGGGCGGGAGCAGTACTTC	CASSVGREQYF
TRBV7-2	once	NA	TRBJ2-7	TGTGCCAGCAGCTTAGATAAGGGAAGGGCCTACGAGCAGTACTTC	CASSLDKGRAYEQYF
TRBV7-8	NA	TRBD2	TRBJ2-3	TGTGCCAGCTGCGGACTAGCGGGGGCCACGACCTTCACAGATACGCAGTATTTT	CASCGLAGATTFTDTQYF
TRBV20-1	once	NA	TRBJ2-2	TGCAGTGCTCCAGATTTCACCGGGGAGCTGTTTTTT	CSAPDFTGELFF
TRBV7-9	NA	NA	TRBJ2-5	TGTGCCAGCAGTGATATCCAAGAGACCCAGTACTTC	CASSDIQETQYF
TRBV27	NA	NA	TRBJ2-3	TGTGCCAGCAGTTTTCTTGGGTCGGGGAGCACAGATACGCAGTATTTT	CASSFLGSGSTDTQYF
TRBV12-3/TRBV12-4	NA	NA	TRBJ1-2	TGTGCCAGCGAGGGCAATGGAGTTGACTATAACTATGGCTACACCTTC	CASEGNGVDYNYGYTF
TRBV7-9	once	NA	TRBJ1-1	TGTGCCAGCAGCTTAGTAGTCACTGAAGCTTTCTTT	CASSLVVTEAFF
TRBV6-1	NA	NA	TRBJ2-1	TGTGCCAGCAGTGAAGAGTGGAGCTCCTACAATGAGCAGTTCTTC	CASSEEWSSYNEQFF
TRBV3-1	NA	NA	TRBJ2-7	TGTGCCAGCAGCCAAGGGAATCCCTACGAGCAGTACTTC	CASSQGNPYEQYF
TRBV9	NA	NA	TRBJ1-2	TGTGCCAGCAGCGTAGATCCGCGCCGCGAAGGCTACACCTTC	CASSVDPRREGYTF